One and the same sample provided the 9 T cell receptor beta chains below, sequenced in a study of patients and donors after allogeneic stem cell transplantation. TCRdb called the RT-PCR reads again in MiXCR, with one record for every CDR3 protein. Here the sample spans about 400,000 distinct CDR3 sequences, under 20% being singletons. The sequenced sample was blood, either unsorted or a sorted T cell fraction (not recorded which). Source of these receptors: a human donor who was either an allogeneic HSCT recipient or a stem cell or donor lymphocyte infusion donor (not recorded which). It is not recorded whose cells these are; they may come from a transplant donor.

This clonotype was observed a few times. J is TRBJ2-2 and V is TRBV4-2; no reliable D call. The germline CDR1 and CDR2 sequences are LGHNA and YNFKEQ. The CDR3 extends over 13 amino acids. V lost 1 base to trimming and J lost 6 bases, with 6 bases between them. The DNA for the CDR3 is TGTGCCAGCAGCCAAGGGCCAGCCGGGGAGCTGTTTTTT. This gives the protein CASSQGPAGELFF.

This chain links TRBV5-1 with TRBJ1-4; 7 nucleotides match TRBD1. This CDR3 comprises 15 residues. J gave up 0 bases and V 5 bases, and 4 bases lay outside the gene matches. Germline V lookup: CDR1 SGHRS, CDR2 YFSETQ. CDR3 in DNA: TGCGCCAGCAGTGACAGGGCCCCAACTAATGAAAAACTGTTTTTT. Protein product: CASSDRAPTNEKLFF. The variable domain in full, with the rest retrieved from reference TRBV5-1 and TRBJ1-4, is KAGVTQTPRYLIKTRGQQVTLSCSPISGHRSVSWYQQTPGQGLQFLFEYFSETQRNKGNFPGRFSGRQFSNSRSEMNVSTLELGDSALYLCASSDRAPTNEKLFFGSGTQLSVL.

This clonotype occurred a few times. V is TRBV7-3 and J is TRBJ2-1, with 10 positions matching TRBD2. V shed 2 bases and J 6 bases; nucleotides not matched to a gene: 4. The length of the CDR3 is 15 residues. Germline CDR1 SGHTA, CDR2 FQGTGA. The CDR3 coding sequence is TGTGCCAGCAGCTTATGGGCTAGCGGGGGCAATGAGCAGTTCTTC. This gives the protein CASSLWASGGNEQFF.

V is TRBV5-5 and J is TRBJ2-3; tentatively, D is TRBD2 (5 bases). The CDR3 contains 17 residues. V was cut by 0 bases and J by 1 base, with 15 bases left in between. Looked up from germline, CDR1 is SGHKS and CDR2 is YYEKEE (reference sequence). CDR3 bases: TGTGCCAGCAGCTTGGGGCCGGGGTTTTATGGCACAGATACGCAGTATTTT. Amino acid sequence: CASSLGPGFYGTDTQYF.

The CDR3 DNA reads as TGTGCCAGCAGCTTAATCGGGGATAATGAGCAGTTCTTC. Amino acids: CASSLIGDNEQFF. This sequence joins TRBV7-2 and TRBJ2-1, with a weak D call TRBD2 (5 bases). The V gene lost 2 bases and the J gene lost 7 bases, with 9 bases spanning the gap. The CDR3 totals 13 residues. Germline V gene sequence: CDR1 SGHTA, CDR2 FQGNSA.

This clonotype was observed once. V is TRBV5-4 and J is TRBJ2-3; 11 bases are a match to TRBD1. With 2 bases clipped from V and 2 bases from J, the junction kept 4 bases outside the gene matches. Germline V lookup: CDR1 SGHNT, CDR2 YYREEE (reference sequence). The CDR3 is 16 amino acids. The CDR3 region has the DNA TGTGCCAGCAGCTTCCGGACAGGGGGCTACACAGATACGCAGTATTTT. This translates into CASSFRTGGYTDTQYF.

This rearrangement joins TRBV20-1 to TRBJ2-7, with TRBD2 as a possible D gene (5 bases). Germline V gene sequence: CDR1 DFQATT, CDR2 SNEGSKA (reference sequence). The CDR3 contains 17 residues. The V end was cut by 1 base, the J end by 2 bases, with 21 bases between. The CDR3 is CSARAPLGSGLPYEQYF. The CDR3 coding sequence is TGCAGTGCTAGAGCCCCACTTGGGAGCGGTCTACCCTACGAGCAGTACTTC.

This clonotype was seen at least ten times. CDR3 bases: TGCGCCAGCAGCCCGAGGACAGGGGCACAGAATGAAAAACTGTTTTTT. Translation gives CASSPRTGAQNEKLFF. The V gene is TRBV5-1, the J gene TRBJ1-4, with 9 bases that match TRBD1. The germline gives CDR1 SGHRS, CDR2 YFSETQ. This CDR3 has 16 amino acids. With 4 bases clipped from V and 5 bases from J, the junction kept 9 bases outside the gene matches.

The table lists this clonotype with many counts. The chain employs TRBV29-1 and TRBJ1-5, with a possible D match to TRBD1 (6 bases). Germline V lookup: CDR1 SQVTM, CDR2 ANQGSEA. Trimming cost V 0 bases and J 6 bases, with 12 bases left between them. This CDR3 is built from 14 residues. The CDR3 DNA is TGCAGCGTTGAAGAGGGGGCAGGTAGTCAGCCCCAGCATTTT. Translating it yields CSVEEGAGSQPQHF.